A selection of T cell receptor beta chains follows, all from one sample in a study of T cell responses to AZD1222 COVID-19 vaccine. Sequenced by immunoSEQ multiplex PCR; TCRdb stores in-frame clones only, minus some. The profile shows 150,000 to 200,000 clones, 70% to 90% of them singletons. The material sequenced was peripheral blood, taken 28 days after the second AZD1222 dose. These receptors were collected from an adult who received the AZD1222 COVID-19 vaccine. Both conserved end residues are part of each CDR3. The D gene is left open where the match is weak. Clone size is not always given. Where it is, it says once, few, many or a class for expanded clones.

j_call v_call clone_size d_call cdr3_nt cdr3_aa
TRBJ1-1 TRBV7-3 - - TGTGCCAGCAGCGTCCAAACAGGGCGGAACACTGAAGCTTTCTTT CASSVQTGRNTEAFF
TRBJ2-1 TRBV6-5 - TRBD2 TGTGCCAGCGGATGGAGCGGGGGGCTGGATGAGCAGTTCTTC CASGWSGGLDEQFF
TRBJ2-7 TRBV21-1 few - TGTGCCAGCAGCCAACCGGGACAGCCCTACGAGCAGTACTTC CASSQPGQPYEQYF
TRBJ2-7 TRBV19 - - TGTGCCAGTAGTGCGTCGGGGGCTAGCGGATACGAGCAGTACTTC CASSASGASGYEQYF
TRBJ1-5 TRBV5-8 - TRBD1 TGTGCCAGCAGCCGACAGGGGGCGGTCAATCAGCCCCAGCATTTT CASSRQGAVNQPQHF
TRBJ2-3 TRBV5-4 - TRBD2 TGTGCCAGCAACCAAGGGGGTAGCGGGGGCACAGATACGCAGTATTTT CASNQGGSGGTDTQYF
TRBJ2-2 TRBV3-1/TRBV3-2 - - TGTGCCAGTTTTCCGAGGGCGGGGGCCAACACCGGGGAGCTGTTTTTT CASFPRAGANTGELFF
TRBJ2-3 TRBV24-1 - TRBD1 TGTGCCACCAGTCGACAGGGGTCAGATACGCAGTATTTT CATSRQGSDTQYF
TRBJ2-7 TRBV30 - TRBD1 TGTGCCTGTGACAGGGGGCCCTACGAGCAGTACTTC CACDRGPYEQYF
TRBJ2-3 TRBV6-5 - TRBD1 TGTGCCAGCAGTCTTGACAGGGCCAGGCAGTATTTT CASSLDRARQYF
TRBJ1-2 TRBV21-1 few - TGTGCCAGCAGCTCCATGGGACAGGGGGACTATGGCTACACCTTC CASSSMGQGDYGYTF
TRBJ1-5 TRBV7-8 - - TGTGCCAGCAGCCAATCACCCGAGGACGGCGGGGCCCAGCATTTT CASSQSPEDGGAQHF
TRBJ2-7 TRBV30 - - TGTGCCTGGAGTTTACTCTACGAGCAGTACTTC CAWSLLYEQYF
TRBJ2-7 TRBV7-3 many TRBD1 TGTGCCAGCAGCCGGTTGGACAGGGCCTACGAGCAGTACTTC CASSRLDRAYEQYF
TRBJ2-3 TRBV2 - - TGTGCCAGCAGACGGAGCACAGATACGCAGTATTTT CASRRSTDTQYF
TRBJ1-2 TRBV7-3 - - TGTGCCAGCAGCTTCGATTCCGGAGGGAGCCATGGCTACACCTTC CASSFDSGGSHGYTF
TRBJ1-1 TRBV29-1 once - TGCAGCGTTGAAGATCCGGGGGCAAAAGCTTTCTTT CSVEDPGAKAFF
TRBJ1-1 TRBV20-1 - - TGCAGTGCTAGAGAGGACAGTGAAGCTTTCTTT CSAREDSEAFF
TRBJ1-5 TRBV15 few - TGTGCCACCAGCAGAGATGGTATGGGAGGGAGCAATCAGCCCCAGCATTTT CATSRDGMGGSNQPQHF
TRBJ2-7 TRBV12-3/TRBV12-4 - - TGTGCCAGCAGTCCACAGACCTACGAGCAGTACTTC CASSPQTYEQYF
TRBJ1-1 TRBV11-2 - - TGTGCCAGCAGCTTATATACGGGTATCATGAACACTGAAGCTTTCTTT CASSLYTGIMNTEAFF
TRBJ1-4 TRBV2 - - TGTGCCAGCAGTGAAGGGTCCGCTCTTAAACTGTTTTTT CASSEGSALKLFF
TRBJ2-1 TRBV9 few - TGTGCCAGCAGCGTATGGGACAAGTACAATGAGCAGTTCTTC CASSVWDKYNEQFF
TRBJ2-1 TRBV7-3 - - TGTGCCAGCAGCTTAGGGAACCCAAACTACAATGAGCAGTTCTTC CASSLGNPNYNEQFF
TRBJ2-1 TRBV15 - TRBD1 TGTGCCACCACCCCCCGGGACAGGGGCCACAATGAGCAGTTCTTC CATTPRDRGHNEQFF
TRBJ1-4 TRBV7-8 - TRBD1 TGTGCCAGCAGCTTAGAAGGGACAGGGACGGGGGAAAAACTGTTTTTT CASSLEGTGTGEKLFF
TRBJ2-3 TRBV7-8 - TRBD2 TGTGCCAGCAGCTTACGGACTAGCGGGGCCCGCGGGATCTCAGATACGCAGTATTTT CASSLRTSGARGISDTQYF
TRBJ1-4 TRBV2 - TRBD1 TGTGCCAGCACCCCTGGGACAGGGGGCGGTGAAAAACTGTTTTTT CASTPGTGGGEKLFF